This T cell receptor beta chain came from a study of molecular identifiers for immune sequencing clone quantification. Study-level points and caveats: Among roughly 910,000 naive cells, spiked Jurkat TCR RNA from a single cell was reportedly detectable.

Library preparation followed earlier protocols using designated TCR primers. A single record per CDR3 protein comes from TCRdb applying MiXCR to the PCR reads. The sample lists a few hundred thousand distinct CDR3 sequences, 20% to 25% occurring once. A word on this clonotype: Its antigen is currently unknown. Possible read error: a much larger clone is one base away.

Researchers sorted naive CD8 T cells as cells that were CD8+CD4-CCR7+CD45RA+. The CDR3 has 15 residues. Material: naive CD8+ T cells from blood, with Jurkat cell RNA spiked in. Subset denoted: FACS-sorted CD8+CD4-CCR7+CD45RA+ naive T cells. This chain uses TRBV5-3 with TRBJ1-1; D not certain. TRBV5-3 is an ORF, with its function uncertain. This receptor was taken from a human donor in good health. Some libraries in this study had Jurkat cell RNA spiked in. In DNA form, the CDR3 reads TGTGCCAGCAGCTTCACCGGGATAGGGTTTACTGAAGCTTTCTTT. It translates to CASSFTGIGFTEAFF.